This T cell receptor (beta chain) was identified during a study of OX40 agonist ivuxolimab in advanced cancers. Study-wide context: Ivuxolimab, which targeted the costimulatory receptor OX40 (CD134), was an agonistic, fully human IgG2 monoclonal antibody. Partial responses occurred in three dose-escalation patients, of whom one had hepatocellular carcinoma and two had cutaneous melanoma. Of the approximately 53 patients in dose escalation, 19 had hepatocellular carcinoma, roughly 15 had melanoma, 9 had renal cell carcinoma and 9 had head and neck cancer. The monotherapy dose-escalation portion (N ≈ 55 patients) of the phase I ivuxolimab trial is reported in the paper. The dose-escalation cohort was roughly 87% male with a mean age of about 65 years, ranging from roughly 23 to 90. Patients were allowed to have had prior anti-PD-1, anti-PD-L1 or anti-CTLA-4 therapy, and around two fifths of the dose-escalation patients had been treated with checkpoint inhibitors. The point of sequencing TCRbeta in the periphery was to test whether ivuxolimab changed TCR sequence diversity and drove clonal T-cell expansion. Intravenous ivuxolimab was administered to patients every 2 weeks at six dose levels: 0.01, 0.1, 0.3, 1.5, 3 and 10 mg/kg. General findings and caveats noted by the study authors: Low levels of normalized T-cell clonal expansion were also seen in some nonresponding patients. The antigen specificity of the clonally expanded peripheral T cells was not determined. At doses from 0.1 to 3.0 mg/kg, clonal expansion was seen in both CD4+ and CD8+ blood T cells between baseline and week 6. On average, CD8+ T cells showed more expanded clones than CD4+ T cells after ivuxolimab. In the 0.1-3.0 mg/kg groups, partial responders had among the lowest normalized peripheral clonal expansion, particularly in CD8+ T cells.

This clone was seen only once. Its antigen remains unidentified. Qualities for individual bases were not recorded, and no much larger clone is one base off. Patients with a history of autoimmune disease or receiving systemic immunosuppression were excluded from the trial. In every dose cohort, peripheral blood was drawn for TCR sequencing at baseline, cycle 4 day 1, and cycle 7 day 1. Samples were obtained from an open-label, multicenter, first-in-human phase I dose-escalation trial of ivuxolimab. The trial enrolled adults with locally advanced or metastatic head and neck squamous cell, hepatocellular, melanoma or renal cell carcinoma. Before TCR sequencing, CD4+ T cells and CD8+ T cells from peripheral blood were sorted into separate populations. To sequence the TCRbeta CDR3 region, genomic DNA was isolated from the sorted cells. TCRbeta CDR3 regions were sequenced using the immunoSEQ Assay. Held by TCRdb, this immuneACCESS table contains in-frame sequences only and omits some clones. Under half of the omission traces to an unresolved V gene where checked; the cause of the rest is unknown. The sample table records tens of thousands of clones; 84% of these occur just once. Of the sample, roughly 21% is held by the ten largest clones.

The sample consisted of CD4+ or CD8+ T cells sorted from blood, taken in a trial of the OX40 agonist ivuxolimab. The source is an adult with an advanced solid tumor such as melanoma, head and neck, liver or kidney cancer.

The CDR3 region reads CASSLGILNTEAFF. Read as DNA, the sequence is TGCGCCAGCAGCTTAGGGATCTTGAACACTGAAGCTTTCTTT. The V gene is TRBV5-1 and the J gene is TRBJ1-1; no D segment can be confidently identified. Trimming at the junction amounts to 2 bases on V and 0 bases on J, and the germline ends lie 8 bases apart. The CDR3 numbers 14 residues from cysteine through phenylalanine. The sequence is cut down to CDR3 DNA, 42 bases in frame from base 1. CDR1 and CDR2 are drawn from the germline V gene: SGHRS, YFSETQ.